Listed below are T cell receptor beta chains from one sample, sequenced in a study of PD-L1 blockade in urothelial cancer. Some clones are missing from TCRdb's copy, which holds only in-frame ones; the method was immunoSEQ multiplex PCR. The sample carries 84,000 or so clones, 70% to 90% recorded once. This specimen consisted of PBMCs, obtained around atezolizumab (anti-PD-L1) treatment. Receptors originate from a man aged 55 to 70 with urothelial cancer. Each CDR3 is given with its conserved first and last residue. D genes are given only for firm matches. Some rows mark clone size as missing; the rest say once, few, many or name a class of expanded clone.

J: TRBJ1-5
V: TRBV6-5
D: -
length: 14
size: -
CDR3: CASSSGVSNQPQHF
DNA: TGTGCCAGCAGTTCCGGGGTTAGCAATCAGCCCCAGCATTTT

J: TRBJ1-1
V: TRBV7-3
D: -
length: 14
size: few
CDR3: CASRRSHGTPEAFF
DNA: TGTGCCAGCAGACGCAGTCACGGGACACCTGAAGCTTTCTTT

J: TRBJ1-1
V: TRBV2
D: -
length: 13
size: few
CDR3: CASEAVGNTEAFF
DNA: TGTGCCAGCGAGGCTGTGGGGAACACTGAAGCTTTCTTT

J: TRBJ2-1
V: TRBV6-5
D: TRBD2
length: 14
size: -
CDR3: CASSPSGAYNEQFF
DNA: TGTGCCAGCAGTCCTAGCGGGGCTTACAATGAGCAGTTCTTC

J: TRBJ1-2
V: TRBV4-1
D: TRBD1
length: 16
size: few
CDR3: CASSQGQGVYVSGYTF
DNA: TGCGCCAGCAGCCAAGGACAGGGGGTTTATGTCAGTGGCTACACCTTC

J: TRBJ2-7
V: TRBV30
D: -
length: 13
size: once
CDR3: CAWNHRRRDEQYF
DNA: TGTGCCTGGAACCATCGGCGGAGGGACGAGCAGTACTTC

J: TRBJ2-1
V: TRBV11-3
D: TRBD2
length: 15
size: -
CDR3: CASSLGTSFGNEQFF
DNA: TGTGCCAGCAGCTTAGGGACTAGCTTTGGTAATGAGCAGTTCTTC

J: TRBJ1-4
V: TRBV7-9
D: TRBD1
length: 14
size: -
CDR3: CASSQGQGAEKLFF
DNA: TGTGCCAGCAGCCAGGGACAGGGCGCTGAAAAACTGTTTTTT

J: TRBJ1-1
V: TRBV7-8
D: -
length: 15
size: -
CDR3: CASSLRSPGPTEAFF
DNA: TGTGCCAGCAGCTTACGTTCCCCAGGGCCCACTGAAGCTTTCTTT

J: TRBJ2-5
V: TRBV5-8
D: TRBD2
length: 16
size: -
CDR3: CASSWGRTSGLETQYF
DNA: TGTGCCAGCAGCTGGGGGAGGACTAGCGGGTTAGAGACCCAGTACTTC

J: TRBJ2-7
V: TRBV27
D: TRBD2
length: 15
size: -
CDR3: CASSLRSGRDYEQYF
DNA: TGTGCCAGCAGTTTACGTAGCGGGAGGGACTACGAGCAGTACTTC

J: TRBJ2-7
V: TRBV7-9
D: -
length: 13
size: -
CDR3: CASSPGGSYEQYF
DNA: TGTGCCAGCAGCCCCGGAGGGAGCTACGAGCAGTACTTC

J: TRBJ1-1
V: TRBV18
D: -
length: 16
size: -
CDR3: CASSPVSGWTNTEAFF
DNA: TGTGCCAGCTCACCAGTCAGCGGATGGACGAACACTGAAGCTTTCTTT

J: TRBJ1-2
V: TRBV11-3
D: -
length: 15
size: -
CDR3: CASSLDGQRFYGYTF
DNA: TGTGCCAGCAGCTTAGATGGCCAGCGGTTCTATGGCTACACCTTC

J: TRBJ1-4
V: TRBV7-9
D: -
length: 11
size: -
CDR3: CASSLQEKLFF
DNA: TGTGCCAGCAGCTTACAAGAAAAACTGTTTTTT

J: TRBJ1-4
V: TRBV5-1
D: -
length: 14
size: -
CDR3: CASSGTARDEKLFF
DNA: TGCGCCAGCAGCGGCACTGCCCGGGATGAAAAACTGTTTTTT

J: TRBJ1-1
V: TRBV18
D: TRBD1
length: 15
size: -
CDR3: CASSPRQGAGTEAFF
DNA: TGTGCCAGCTCACCGCGACAGGGGGCGGGCACTGAAGCTTTCTTT

J: TRBJ1-2
V: TRBV27
D: TRBD1
length: 13
size: -
CDR3: CASSLRTGYGYTF
DNA: TGTGCCAGCAGTTTAAGGACAGGTTATGGCTACACCTTC

J: TRBJ1-5
V: TRBV2
D: -
length: 14
size: -
CDR3: CASRGSFSNQPQHF
DNA: TGTGCCAGCCGGGGGTCCTTTAGCAATCAGCCCCAGCATTTT

J: TRBJ2-5
V: TRBV6-6
D: TRBD1
length: 14
size: -
CDR3: CASSYSGTEETQYF
DNA: TGTGCCAGCAGTTACTCGGGGACAGAAGAGACCCAGTACTTC